This T cell receptor (beta chain) is from a study of blood T cell repertoires in COVID-19. Repertoires were generated with immunoSEQ multiplex PCR, while TCRdb's copy carries only in-frame clones and drops some. The data contain some 240,000 clones, around three quarters of them singletons. The CDR3 has 16 residues. V dropped 0 bases and J dropped 6; count of bases not matched to a gene: 7. Germline V gene lookup returns CDR1 KGHSH and CDR2 LQKENI. The sample taken for sequencing was peripheral blood. The chain links TRBV18 to TRBJ2-2, with 7 bases aligning to TRBD2. This clonotype was obtained from a woman aged 70-85 years with acute or convalescent COVID-19. CDR3 DNA sequence: TGTGCCAGCTCACCACCGGGACTACCCCTCTCCGGGGAGCTGTTTTTT. Translated: CASSPPGLPLSGELFF.